A single sample is the source of the 7 T cell receptor beta chains below, sequenced in a study of human T cells and chemical hapten exposure. Indicated time point: patch test 1, 2 weeks after DPC sensitization. Described treatment: therapeutic diphenylcyclopropenone sensitization with weekly scalp DPC. From the RACE reads, TCRdb called clonotypes with MiXCR, one entry per CDR3 protein. The data show 300,000 to 400,000 distinct CDR3 sequences, around 7% seen once. The sample was whole blood, taken in connection with sensitization to the hapten diphenylcyclopropenone (DPC). These receptors came from a woman younger than 35 with alopecia areata. Some clones in this sample may be carry-over from other donors' samples.

This clonotype was observed a few times. The genes are TRBV29-1 and TRBJ1-2; D is possibly TRBD1 (5 bases). Germline lookup yields CDR1 SQVTM and CDR2 ANQGSEA. With 4 bases removed from V and 0 bases from J, the gap between germline ends came to 9 bases. CDR3 length equals 13 residues. CDR3 in DNA: TGCAGCGTTGGCGGACACGCTAACTATGGCTACACCTTC. Translating gives CSVGGHANYGYTF.

This clonotype has at least ten counts. V is TRBV12-5 and J is TRBJ2-3; 9 bases match TRBD1. Germline V CDR1 and CDR2: LGHNT, FRNRAP. The CDR3 covers 14 residues. Losses at the gene ends were 5 bases for V and 5 bases for J; bases not matched to a gene: 5. This chain's CDR3 is CASGGQGPLDTQYF. DNA for the CDR3: TGTGCTAGTGGTGGACAGGGGCCCCTAGATACGCAGTATTTT.

This clonotype was seen repeatedly, ten times or more. This chain uses TRBV21-1 with TRBJ1-5; the DNA was not compared with TRBD1, the D call given in the table. TRBV21-1 is noted as a pseudogene. This CDR3 region has 17 residues. CDR3 DNA sequence: TGTGCCAGCAGCAAATCACAGGGCCTAAATAGCAATCAGCCCCAGCATTTT. Its protein product is CASSKSQGLNSNQPQHF.

This clonotype was seen a handful of times. V and J are TRBV5-1 and TRBJ2-5; D call uncertain. The germline gives CDR1 SGHRS, CDR2 YFSETQ. The CDR3 is 12 residues long. V was trimmed by 7 bases and J by 2 bases, leaving 9 bases between them. The CDR3 DNA is TGCGCCAGCTGGTCACAGCAAGAGACCCAGTACTTC. Protein: CASWSQQETQYF.

This clonotype was detected a few times. The chain is built from TRBV2 and TRBJ2-2; TRBD1 aligns across 7 bases. J gave up 2 bases and V 8 bases, and 2 bases lay outside the gene matches. The CDR3 consists of 13 residues. Looked up from germline, CDR1 is SNHLY and CDR2 is FYNNEI. CDR3 loop: CASGQENTGELFF. CDR3 sequence (DNA): TGTGCCAGCGGACAGGAAAACACCGGGGAGCTGTTTTTT.

At least ten counts were recorded for this clonotype. The chain couples TRBV2 to TRBJ1-6; D perhaps matches TRBD1 (6 bases). Germline CDR1 SNHLY, CDR2 FYNNEI. This CDR3 comprises 14 residues. V was pared by 9 bases and J by 7 bases, with 16 bases between. The CDR3 here is CARRGTGTNSPLHF. The CDR3 nucleotides read TGTGCCAGGAGGGGTACAGGGACCAATTCACCCCTCCACTTT.

The table lists this clonotype with many counts. The rearrangement links TRBV10-3 to TRBJ2-3; the match to TRBD2 covers 7 bases. The CDR3 totals 15 residues. From germline, CDR1 is ENHRY and CDR2 SYGVKD. CDR3 sequence reads: CASGLSGASTDTQYF. The CDR3 nucleotides read TGTGCTTCAGGTTTGAGCGGGGCGAGCACAGATACGCAGTATTTT.